Listed below are T cell receptor beta chains from one sample, sequenced in a study of cytomegalovirus exposure and HLA in healthy donors. Method: immunoSEQ multiplex PCR; TCRdb's copy keeps in-frame clones and lacks some. The sample includes hundreds of thousands of clones, 80% to 90% of them seen just once. Sequencing was done on a sample of PBMCs. All receptors derive from a woman aged 18-29 years in good health and CMV-seronegative. Each CDR3 is given with its conserved first and last residue. A D gene is named only where the DNA matches it firmly. A clone size is listed for some rows: how often the clone was seen (once, few, many), or a class if it is expanded.

.	.	TRBV27	TRBJ1-1	TGTGCCAGCAGTTTCGGCAGGGGGAACACTGAAGCTTTCTTT	CASSFGRGNTEAFF
.	.	TRBV11-2	TRBJ1-4	TGTGCCAGCAGCTTCGGCGGAAATGAAAAACTGTTTTTT	CASSFGGNEKLFF
.	TRBD1	TRBV7-3	TRBJ2-5	TGTGCCAGCAGCTTAGGACCCTGGGACAGCCACCAAGAGACCCAGTACTTC	CASSLGPWDSHQETQYF
once	TRBD1	TRBV28	TRBJ2-7	TGTGCCAGCAGTTTCCGGGGACAGGGGGGCAACGAGCAGTACTTC	CASSFRGQGGNEQYF
.	.	TRBV7-9	TRBJ1-2	TGTGCCAGCAGCTTAGAAGGGGCCATATATGGCTACACCTTC	CASSLEGAIYGYTF
.	.	TRBV27	TRBJ2-7	TGTGCCAGCAGTTCATACAGGGTTCGGGGCGAGCAGTACTTC	CASSSYRVRGEQYF
.	.	TRBV2	TRBJ2-5	TGTGCCAGCAGTGCATTCCTCGGGACCGACAGGTGGACCCAGTACTTC	CASSAFLGTDRWTQYF
.	TRBD2	TRBV5-3	TRBJ2-1	TGTGCCAGAAGCTCCCGACGGGGGGTTCTCTCCTACAATGAGCAGTTCTTC	CARSSRRGVLSYNEQFF
.	.	TRBV11-2	TRBJ2-7	TGTGCCAGCAGCTTAGTACAGGACTCCTACGAGCAGTACTTC	CASSLVQDSYEQYF
.	TRBD1	TRBV9	TRBJ1-1	TGTGCCAGCAGGGATGGACAGGGGGCGACTGAAGCTTTCTTT	CASRDGQGATEAFF
.	.	TRBV21-1	TRBJ2-7	TGTGCCAGCAGCTCCCGGGTAGCGGGAGGGCCCGAGCAGTACTTC	CASSSRVAGGPEQYF
.	TRBD2	TRBV11-2	TRBJ2-1	TGTGCCAGCAGCCCTAGTTCGGACCGCGGGAGCCCCTACAATGAGCAGTTCTTC	CASSPSSDRGSPYNEQFF
.	.	TRBV27	TRBJ1-1	TGTGCCAGCAGTTCCCTTCTTCAGGGTGGGGGCATGAACACTGAAGCTTTCTTT	CASSSLLQGGGMNTEAFF
.	.	TRBV6-1	TRBJ2-1	TGTGCCAGCGGAGGCAGGGGTAACTACAATGAGCAGTTCTTC	CASGGRGNYNEQFF
.	TRBD1	TRBV28	TRBJ1-2	TGTGCCAGCAGACAAACGGACAGGGGGCGGCGAACTTCGACATACACCTTC	CASRQTDRGRRTSTYTF
.	TRBD2	TRBV4-1	TRBJ2-2	TGCGCCAGCAGCTTTAACCGGGGACTAGGGAACACCGGGGAGCTGTTTTTT	CASSFNRGLGNTGELFF
.	TRBD2	TRBV4-2	TRBJ2-3	TGTGCCAGCAGCCAAGAAAAACTAGCGGGGGCAGATACGCAGTATTTT	CASSQEKLAGADTQYF
.	.	TRBV5-1	TRBJ1-4	TGCGCCAGCAGCCGGACATCAGCAACTAATGAAAAACTGTTTTTT	CASSRTSATNEKLFF
.	TRBD1	TRBV29-1	TRBJ1-2	TGCAGCGTTGCTGGGACAGGGACGGGGAGAGGCTACACCTTC	CSVAGTGTGRGYTF
.	TRBD1	TRBV4-1	TRBJ1-2	TGCGCCAGCGGGCCGGGACAGGGGCACTATGGCTACACCTTC	CASGPGQGHYGYTF
.	TRBD1	TRBV6-1	TRBJ2-1	TGTGCCAGCAGTGACCCAGGGGACAGGGGCGCCGATGAGCAGTTCTTC	CASSDPGDRGADEQFF
few	.	TRBV30	TRBJ1-6	TGTGCCCGGCAGGAGGGAACTGAGACACCCCTCCACTTT	CARQEGTETPLHF
.	.	TRBV9	TRBJ1-2	TGTGCCAGCAGCGTCCCCCTCGGTCACAGCCCTAACTTC	CASSVPLGHSPNF
.	TRBD1	TRBV7-8	TRBJ2-1	TGTGCCAGCAGCCTACCCGGGACAGGAGATTTCGATGAGCAGTTCTTC	CASSLPGTGDFDEQFF
.	.	TRBV30	TRBJ2-5	TGTGCCTGGAGTGTCGGCGCGGGGCTCCAAGAGACCCAGTACTTC	CAWSVGAGLQETQYF
.	.	TRBV25-1	TRBJ1-2	TGTGCCAGCAGTCCCCTCCTAGAAGTCAACTATGGCTACACCTTC	CASSPLLEVNYGYTF
.	TRBD1	TRBV2	TRBJ2-1	TGTGCCAGCAGCCGACAGGGAGAGACCTACAATGAGCAGTTCTTC	CASSRQGETYNEQFF
.	TRBD2	TRBV7-9	TRBJ2-1	TGTGCCAGCAGCCCTGGACTAGCGGGAGGCGGCGGTGAGCAGTTCTTC	CASSPGLAGGGGEQFF
.	.	TRBV20-1	TRBJ2-7	TGCAGTGCGAGAGGTTATGACGAGCAGTACTTC	CSARGYDEQYF
.	.	TRBV5-1	TRBJ1-3	TGCGCCAGCAGCTTGACCGGGAAAAGCTCTGGAAACACCATATATTTT	CASSLTGKSSGNTIYF
.	.	TRBV10-2	TRBJ2-5	TGCGCCAGCAGAGCCCGGGGATTCGCAGAGACCCAGTACTTC	CASRARGFAETQYF
.	TRBD2	TRBV6-1	TRBJ2-3	TGTGCCAGCAGTGAACAGCGGGGGGGATCAGATACGCAGTATTTT	CASSEQRGGSDTQYF
.	.	TRBV27	TRBJ2-6	TGTGCCAGCAGTTTATCGAGGCGGGGATGGGCTGGGGCCAACGTCCTGACTTTC	CASSLSRRGWAGANVLTF